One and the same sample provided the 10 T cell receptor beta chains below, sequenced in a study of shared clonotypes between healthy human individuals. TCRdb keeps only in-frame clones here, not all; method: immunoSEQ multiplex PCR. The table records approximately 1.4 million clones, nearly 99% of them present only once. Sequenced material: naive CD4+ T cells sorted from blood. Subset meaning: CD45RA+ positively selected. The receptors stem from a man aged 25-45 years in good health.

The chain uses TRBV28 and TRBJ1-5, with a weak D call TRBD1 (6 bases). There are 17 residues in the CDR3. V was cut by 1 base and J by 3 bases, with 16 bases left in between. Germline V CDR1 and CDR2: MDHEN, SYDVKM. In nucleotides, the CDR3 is TGTGCCAGCAGTTTATCCCCTCCTGACAGGCACAATCAGCCCCAGCATTTT. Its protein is CASSLSPPDRHNQPQHF.

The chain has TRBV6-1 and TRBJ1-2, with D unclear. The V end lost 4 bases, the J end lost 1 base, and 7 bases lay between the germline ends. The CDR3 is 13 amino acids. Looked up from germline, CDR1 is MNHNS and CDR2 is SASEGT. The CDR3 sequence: CASSGSGNYGYTF. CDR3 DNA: TGTGCCAGCAGTGGCTCGGGTAACTATGGCTACACCTTC.

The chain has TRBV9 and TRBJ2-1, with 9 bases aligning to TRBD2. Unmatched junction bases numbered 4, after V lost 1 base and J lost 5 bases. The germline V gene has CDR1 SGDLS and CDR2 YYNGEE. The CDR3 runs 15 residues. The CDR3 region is CASSVPLAGNNEQFF. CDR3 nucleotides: TGTGCCAGCAGCGTACCGCTAGCGGGAAACAATGAGCAGTTCTTC.

CDR3 region: CASSLSGTRGPELFF. As DNA, the CDR3 is TGCGCCAGCAGCCTTTCAGGGACTAGAGGGCCGGAGCTGTTTTTT. The rearrangement links TRBV5-1 to TRBJ2-2; TRBD2 agrees at 8 bases. Germline CDR1 SGHRS, CDR2 YFSETQ. J was trimmed by 10 bases and V by 4 bases; bases with no gene match: 12. CDR3 length: 15 residues.

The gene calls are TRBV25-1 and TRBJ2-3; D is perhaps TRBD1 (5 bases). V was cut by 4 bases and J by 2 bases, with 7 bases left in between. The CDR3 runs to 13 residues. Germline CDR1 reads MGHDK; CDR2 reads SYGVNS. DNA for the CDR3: TGTGCCAGCAGTGCAGGGCTCACAGATACGCAGTATTTT. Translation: CASSAGLTDTQYF.

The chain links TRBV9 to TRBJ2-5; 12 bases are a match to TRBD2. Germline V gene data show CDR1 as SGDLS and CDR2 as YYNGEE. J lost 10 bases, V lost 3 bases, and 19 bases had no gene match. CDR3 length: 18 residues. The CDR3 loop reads CASSAEGLAGARGRDQYF. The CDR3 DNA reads TGTGCCAGCAGCGCAGAGGGACTAGCGGGCGCCAGGGGGAGAGACCAGTACTTC. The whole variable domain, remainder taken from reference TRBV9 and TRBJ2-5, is DSGVTQTPKHLITATGQRVTLRCSPRSGDLSVYWYQQSLDQGLQFLIQYYNGEERAKGNILERFSAQQFPDLHSELNLSSLELGDSALYFCASSAEGLAGARGRDQYFGPGTRLLVL.

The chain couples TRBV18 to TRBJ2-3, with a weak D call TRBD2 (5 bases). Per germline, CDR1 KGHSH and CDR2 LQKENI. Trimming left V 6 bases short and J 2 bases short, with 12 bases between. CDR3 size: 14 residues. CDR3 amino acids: CASSPRDNTDTQYF. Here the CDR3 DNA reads TGTGCCAGCTCTCCGAGGGATAACACAGATACGCAGTATTTT.

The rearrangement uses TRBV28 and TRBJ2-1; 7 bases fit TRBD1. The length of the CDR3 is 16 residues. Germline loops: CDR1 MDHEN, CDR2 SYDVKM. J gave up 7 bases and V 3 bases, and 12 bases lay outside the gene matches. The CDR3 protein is CASSFQTGFDPNEQFF. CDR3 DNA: TGTGCCAGCAGTTTCCAGACAGGGTTTGACCCGAATGAGCAGTTCTTC.

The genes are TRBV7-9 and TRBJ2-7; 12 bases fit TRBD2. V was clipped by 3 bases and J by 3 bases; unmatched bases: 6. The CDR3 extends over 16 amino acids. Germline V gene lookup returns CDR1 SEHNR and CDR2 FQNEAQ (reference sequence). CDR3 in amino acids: CASSFRLAGDHYEQYF. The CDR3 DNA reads TGTGCCAGCAGCTTCCGACTAGCGGGGGACCACTACGAGCAGTACTTC.

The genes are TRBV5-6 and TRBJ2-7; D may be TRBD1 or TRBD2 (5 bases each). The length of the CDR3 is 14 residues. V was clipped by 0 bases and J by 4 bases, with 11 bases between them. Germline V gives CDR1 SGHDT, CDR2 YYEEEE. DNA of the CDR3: TGTGCCAGCAGCTTGGTGGGGGACCAATACGAGCAGTACTTC. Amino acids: CASSLVGDQYEQYF.